What follows are 27 T cell receptor beta chains derived from one specimen sequenced in a study of breast tumors, draining lymph nodes, adjacent tissues. In TCRdb, the multiplex PCR reads were re-called with MiXCR into one record per CDR3 protein. The data contain around 130,000 distinct CDR3 sequences, approximately 21% of them singletons. Samples came from axillary lymph nodes draining the breast cancer. Sequenced: axillary lymph node tissue. Receptors originate from a female donor with breast cancer. Some clones in this sample may be carry-over from other donors' samples.

The chain couples TRBV28 to TRBJ1-5; D gene uncertain. V was cut by 5 bases and J by 6 bases, with 11 bases left in between. The CDR3 contains 13 residues. CDR1 and CDR2 from the germline V gene are MDHEN and SYDVKM. CDR3: CASSPLIFQPQHF. The DNA of the CDR3 is TGTGCCAGCAGTCCCCTGATTTTTCAGCCCCAGCATTTT.

This clonotype was counted ten times or more. The chain combines TRBV11-2 with TRBJ2-2; D possibly corresponds to TRBD2 (6 bases). V lost 3 bases to trimming and J lost 1 base, with 6 bases between them. Germline V gene lookup returns CDR1 SGHAT and CDR2 FQNNGV. The CDR3 has 14 residues. The CDR3 protein is CASSFGRNTGELFF. DNA for the CDR3: TGTGCCAGCAGCTTCGGGAGGAACACCGGGGAGCTGTTTTTT.

This clonotype showed up many times. The rearrangement links TRBV7-6 to TRBJ2-2; D gene ambiguous. Germline assignment: CDR1 SGHVS and CDR2 FNYEAQ. V lost 5 bases, J lost 1 base, and 8 bases lay in between. The CDR3 consists of 14 residues. The CDR3 protein is CASSRSENTGELFF. As DNA, the CDR3 is TGTGCCAGCAGCCGGAGTGAGAACACCGGGGAGCTGTTTTTT.

The chain joins TRBV28 to TRBJ2-1; weak D call: TRBD1 (8 bases). Germline V gene sequence: CDR1 MDHEN, CDR2 SYDVKM. The CDR3 has 15 amino acids. V lost 6 bases to trimming and J lost 9 bases, with 21 bases between them. The CDR3 DNA follows: TGTGCCAGCAGGAAAGCGGAAACAGGGGGGGTTGAGCAGTTCTTC. Encoded protein: CASRKAETGGVEQFF. The full variable domain, with the rest looked up from reference TRBV28 and TRBJ2-1, is DVKVTQSSRYLVKRTGEKVFLECVQDMDHENMFWYRQDPGLGLRLIYFSYDVKMKEKGDIPEGYSVSREKKERFSLILESASTNQTSMYLCASRKAETGGVEQFFGPGTRLTVL.

This clonotype was picked up many times. The V and J genes are TRBV4-2 and TRBJ2-3, with D possibly being TRBD2 (5 bases). The CDR3 runs 13 residues. The ends were cut back, 4 bases at V and 4 bases at J, with 9 bases in the middle. Germline V gene data show CDR1 as LGHNA and CDR2 as YNFKEQ. The CDR3 loop reads CASSRGSADTQYF. The CDR3 DNA sequence: TGTGCCAGCAGCCGTGGGAGCGCAGATACGCAGTATTTT.

The sample holds many counts of this clonotype. V is TRBV5-1 and J is TRBJ1-2; 7 bases map to TRBD1. There are 14 residues in the CDR3. Germline V gene data show CDR1 as SGHRS and CDR2 as YFSETQ. The junction had 2 bases not matched to a gene; V was cut back by 0 bases and J by 3 bases. CDR3 DNA: TGCGCCAGCAGCTTGGGGGACAGATACTATGGCTACACCTTC. Translated, it gives CASSLGDRYYGYTF. Full variable domain (missing parts from reference TRBV5-1 and TRBJ1-2): KAGVTQTPRYLIKTRGQQVTLSCSPISGHRSVSWYQQTPGQGLQFLFEYFSETQRNKGNFPGRFSGRQFSNSRSEMNVSTLELGDSALYLCASSLGDRYYGYTFGSGTRLTVV.

As to this clonotype: With a much larger clone just one base away, this may be a read error. The rearrangement joins TRBV7-8 to TRBJ2-5, with D unclear. This CDR3 comprises 14 residues. The germline V and J ends were trimmed by 1 base and 3 bases, with 9 bases remaining between them. The germline V gene has CDR1 SGHVS and CDR2 FQNEAQ. The CDR3 here is CASSLEAWKETQYF. Written as DNA, the CDR3 is TGTGCCAGCAGCTTAGAGGCCTGGAAAGAGACCCAGTACTTC.

This clonotype was seen repeatedly, ten times or more. The chain links TRBV9 to TRBJ2-1; TRBD2 matches 7 bases. Germline V gives CDR1 SGDLS, CDR2 YYNGEE. Trimming removed 4 bases from V and 3 bases from J; junction bases left unmatched: 4. CDR3 length: 14 amino acids. This CDR3 reads CASSPRDYYNEQFF. The CDR3 DNA is TGTGCCAGCAGCCCAAGGGACTACTACAATGAGCAGTTCTTC.

This clonotype was picked up a small number of times. The chain has TRBV9 and TRBJ2-2, with TRBD1 matching 11 bases. The length of the CDR3 is 15 residues. Trimming at V came to 4 bases and at J to 6 bases, leaving 5 bases not matched to a gene. Germline V lookup: CDR1 SGDLS, CDR2 YYNGEE. DNA of the CDR3: TGTGCCAGCAGCCCCCGGACAGGGGGCCCCGGGGAGCTGTTTTTT. This encodes CASSPRTGGPGELFF.

V is TRBV20-1 and J is TRBJ1-2; 8 positions agree with TRBD1. Germline CDR1 DFQATT, CDR2 SNEGSKA (reference sequence). V lost 1 base and J lost 6; bases outside the gene matches: 10. This CDR3 has 15 amino acids. This chain's CDR3 is CSARVPDRVGDGYTF. CDR3 bases: TGCAGTGCTAGAGTCCCGGACAGGGTGGGAGATGGCTACACCTTC.

The sample holds many counts of this clonotype. This chain joins TRBV6-5 and TRBJ1-4; a possible D gene is TRBD1 (6 bases). V was trimmed by 6 bases and J by 0 bases, leaving 17 bases between them. The germline V gene has CDR1 MNHEY and CDR2 SVGAGI. The CDR3 extends over 17 amino acids. The CDR3 loop reads CASSRWSNRATNEKLFF. CDR3 nucleotide sequence: TGTGCCAGCAGCCGATGGAGTAACAGGGCAACTAATGAAAAACTGTTTTTT.

This clonotype was counted ten times or more. This chain links TRBV6-5 with TRBJ2-5, with 12 bases aligning to TRBD2. Germline V gene sequence: CDR1 MNHEY, CDR2 SVGAGI. This CDR3 has 15 amino acids. Trimming took 7 bases from V and 5 from J; bases not matched to a gene: 8. The CDR3 nucleotides read TGTGCCAGCACTAGACTAGCGGGAGCCTATGAGACCCAGTACTTC. Its protein product is CASTRLAGAYETQYF.

This clonotype was picked up many times. The genes are TRBV4-1 and TRBJ2-2, with no clear D. V gave up 3 bases and J gave up 6 bases, with 8 bases separating them. The CDR3 is 13 residues long. In germline, CDR1 is MGHRA, CDR2 YSYEKL. CDR3 amino acids: CASSHLGPGELFF. CDR3 sequence (DNA): TGCGCCAGCAGCCACCTCGGACCCGGGGAGCTGTTTTTT.

At least ten counts were recorded for this clonotype. The chain joins TRBV5-1 to TRBJ2-3; tentatively, D is TRBD1 (5 bases). The CDR3 totals 14 residues. The germline V gene encodes CDR1 SGHRS and CDR2 YFSETQ. The V and J ends lost 3 bases and 1 base respectively, with 9 bases between them. CDR3 in amino acids: CASSSAQGTDTQYF. CDR3 coding DNA: TGCGCCAGCAGCTCTGCACAGGGCACAGATACGCAGTATTTT.

There are a few counts of this clonotype. This chain links TRBV28 with TRBJ2-1, with D possibly TRBD1 on 5 matching bases. The V and J ends lost 2 bases and 0 bases respectively, with 11 bases between them. The CDR3 spans 16 residues. Germline V gene lookup returns CDR1 MDHEN and CDR2 SYDVKM. CDR3: CASSLTRTFSYNEQFF. CDR3 sequence (DNA): TGTGCCAGCAGTTTAACCCGGACATTCTCCTACAATGAGCAGTTCTTC.

On this clonotype itself: A much larger clone is a single base away; this may be a read error. The V gene is TRBV6-1, the J gene TRBJ2-2; D possibly corresponds to TRBD1 (6 bases). CDR3 length equals 14 residues. CDR1 and CDR2 (germline): MNHNS, SASEGT. The germline V and J ends were trimmed by 4 bases and 8 bases, with 14 bases remaining between them. CDR3 nucleotides: TGTGCCAGCAGTGGAACCAGGGGAACTGGGGAGCTGTTTTTT. Protein sequence: CASSGTRGTGELFF.

This clonotype came up many times. The V call is TRBV6-1, the J call TRBJ2-2; no firm D call. V lost 6 bases, J lost 4 bases, and 6 bases lay in between. The CDR3 spans 12 residues. Germline V gene data show CDR1 as MNHNS and CDR2 as SASEGT. DNA of the CDR3: TGTGCCAGCAGAAGGACCACCGGGGAGCTGTTTTTT. Amino acid sequence: CASRRTTGELFF.

Notes on this clonotype: A much more abundant neighbour one base away suggests this may be a read error. The V call is TRBV6-5, the J call TRBJ1-3; no reliable D call. Germline V lookup: CDR1 MNHEY, CDR2 SVGAGI. V lost 5 bases, J lost 0 bases, and 11 bases lay in between. The CDR3 extends over 15 amino acids. This chain's CDR3 is CASSAPFSSGNTIYF. Here the CDR3 DNA reads TGTGCCAGCAGTGCCCCCTTCAGCTCTGGAAACACCATATATTTT.

V is TRBV27 and J is TRBJ1-2, with 9 bases identical to TRBD1. V gave up 5 bases and J gave up 7 bases; unmatched junction bases: 8. The V gene's germline CDR1 is MNHEY and CDR2 SMNVEV (reference sequence). The CDR3 length is 14 residues. The CDR3 DNA sequence: TGTGCCAGCAGTAATCCGGGACAGGGTGGTGGCTACACCTTC. The encoded protein is CASSNPGQGGGYTF.

V usage is TRBV6-1 and J usage is TRBJ1-4; TRBD1 agrees at 9 bases. This CDR3 has 17 residues. Germline CDR1 is MNHNS and CDR2 is SASEGT. The ends lost 0 bases at V and 6 bases at J; junction bases unmatched: 8. DNA for the CDR3: TGTGCCAGCAGTGAAGCGCTCTGGGGACAGGGTTATGAAAAACTGTTTTTT. Its translation: CASSEALWGQGYEKLFF.

This clonotype appeared many times. The chain combines TRBV7-2 with TRBJ2-7; D unresolved. The CDR3 covers 11 residues. Germline-derived CDR1 and CDR2 are SGHTA and FQGNSA. Trimming left V 5 bases short and J 9 bases short, with 11 bases between. In DNA form, the CDR3 reads TGTGCCAGCAGCCTCCTTGGTGGGCAGTACTTC. Translation gives CASSLLGGQYF.

A word on this clonotype: This clone may be a read error of a much larger clone one base away. The CDR3 DNA sequence: TGTGCCAGCAGCTTGCCAGGCGGGAGCGCCTACGAGCAGTACTTC. Its protein is CASSLPGGSAYEQYF. This chain connects TRBV5-4 to TRBJ2-7, with TRBD2 matching over 7 bases. The V gene end was trimmed by 1 base and the J gene end by 2 bases; junction bases not matched to a gene: 6. The germline gives CDR1 SGHNT, CDR2 YYREEE (reference sequence). The CDR3 is 15 residues long.

Note on this clonotype: Just one base apart from a much larger clone, this may be a read error. This chain uses TRBV12-3 or TRBV12-4 with TRBJ2-1; no clear D gene. This CDR3 has 12 amino acids. Trimming left V 3 bases short and J 6 bases short, with 6 bases between. Here the CDR3 reads CASSFSPNEQFF. The CDR3 DNA follows: TGTGCCAGCAGTTTCTCCCCCAATGAGCAGTTCTTC.

In this sample, this clonotype turned up many times. The chain is built from TRBV6-5 and TRBJ2-7; 8 nucleotides agree with TRBD1. Germline V CDR1 and CDR2: MNHEY, SVGAGI. CDR3 length equals 13 residues. The V segment lost 5 bases and the J segment 6 bases; nucleotides outside the gene matches: 6. The CDR3 nucleotides read TGTGCCAGCAGTACCCAGACAGGGGCCGAGCAGTACTTC. It codes for CASSTQTGAEQYF.

This clonotype was observed at least ten times. CDR3 sequence (DNA): TGTGCCAGCAGTGAAGACTGGACAGATACGCAGTATTTT. Its protein product is CASSEDWTDTQYF. V is TRBV2 and J is TRBJ2-3; D not certain. CDR1 and CDR2 (germline): SNHLY, FYNNEI. The CDR3 runs to 13 residues. Trimming cost V 1 base and J 3 bases, with 5 bases left between them.

On this clonotype: A clone one base away is much larger, so this may be a read error. This rearrangement joins TRBV6-1 to TRBJ2-7; 13 bases line up with TRBD2. The CDR3 is made up of 16 amino acids. V dropped 2 bases and J dropped 5; count of bases not matched to a gene: 6. The germline CDR1 and CDR2 sequences are MNHNS and SASEGT. The CDR3 bases are TGTGCCAGCAGTGAAAAACTAGCGGGAGGGCTGCACGAGCAGTACTTC. Its translation: CASSEKLAGGLHEQYF.

The table lists this clonotype with many counts. The rearrangement uses TRBV30 and TRBJ2-3; possible D gene TRBD2, 6 bases. This CDR3 comprises 14 residues. Germline V gene data show CDR1 as GTSNPN and CDR2 as SVGIG (reference sequence). Between the trimmed V and J ends, which lost 0 bases and 1 base, there was a span of 8 bases. This chain's CDR3 is CAWSVSGRTDTQYF. The CDR3, as DNA: TGTGCCTGGAGTGTTAGCGGACGCACAGATACGCAGTATTTT.